The rows below give T cell receptor beta chains drawn from one sample of a study of CXCR3-negative and CXCR3-positive naive CD8 T cells. TCRdb reanalyzed the 5' RACE reads, giving one entry per CDR3 protein sequence and no DNA. Its listing shows tens of thousands of distinct CDR3 sequences. Sequencing input: naive CXCR3+ CD8+ T cells from blood. These receptor sequences come from a human donor in good health. Some clones in this sample may be carry-over from other donors' samples. CDR3s include the opening cysteine and the closing phenylalanine or tryptophan.

v_gene: TRBV9
j_gene: TRBJ1-2
CDR3aa: CASSVGTSRYTF

v_gene: TRBV2
j_gene: TRBJ2-7
CDR3aa: CAFQDRGEGTYEQYF

v_gene: TRBV21-1
j_gene: TRBJ1-1
CDR3aa: CASSKNGPRRPATMNTEAFF

v_gene: TRBV6-4
j_gene: TRBJ2-5
CDR3aa: CASTTTGVETQYF

v_gene: TRBV2
j_gene: TRBJ1-1
CDR3aa: CASTDGYTEAFF

v_gene: TRBV28
j_gene: TRBJ2-7
CDR3aa: CASSSRDNYEQYF

v_gene: TRBV7-6
j_gene: TRBJ1-5
CDR3aa: CASSLGGQGNQPQHF

v_gene: TRBV10-3
j_gene: TRBJ2-3
CDR3aa: CAISESDRVNVDTQYF

v_gene: TRBV11-2
j_gene: TRBJ2-1
CDR3aa: CASSLAAGSWEQFF

v_gene: TRBV7-6
j_gene: TRBJ2-5
CDR3aa: CASSPSPLVNETQYF

v_gene: TRBV28
j_gene: TRBJ2-7
CDR3aa: CASSLDSKPLYEQYF

v_gene: TRBV6-2/TRBV6-3
j_gene: TRBJ2-1
CDR3aa: CASSYPYDRAQFEIFDEQFF

v_gene: TRBV5-1
j_gene: TRBJ2-7
CDR3aa: CASSLGSGETSYEQYF